This T cell receptor beta chain derives from a study of T cell changes during pregnancy in multiple sclerosis. Profiling relied on immunoSEQ multiplex PCR, and the TCRdb table lists in-frame clones only, not all of them. The sample has around 25,000 clones, roughly 80% seen once. V lost 3 bases to trimming and J lost 7 bases; unmatched junction nucleotides: 8. The CDR3 runs to 14 residues. Germline loops: CDR1 MNHNS, CDR2 SASEGT. The chain has TRBV6-1 and TRBJ1-1, with 7 bases aligning to TRBD1. Sequencing was performed on CD8+ T cells from peripheral blood mononuclear cells, taken in the first trimester of pregnancy. The receptor comes from a female donor in good health, enrolled as a control in a pregnancy study. Written as DNA, the CDR3 is TGTGCCAGCAGTGACCCTTCGACAGGGATTGAAGCTTTCTTT. The encoded protein is CASSDPSTGIEAFF.